This TCR beta chain is drawn from a study of blood T cell repertoires in COVID-19 (dated by TCRdb to the early 2020s). General notes on the study: Samples covering the acute and convalescent phases of COVID-19 were provided by collaborators in the United States, Italy and Spain. The material from the prospective study consisted of cDNA or gDNA derived from T cells, B-cell-depleted T cells, or PBMCs. Subjects who had been exposed to COVID-19, were actively infected with it, or had recovered from it provided the deeply sampled blood TCRbeta repertoires that made up the dataset. The repertoires were released in a freely available public database meant as a resource for research on the immune response to SARS-CoV-2. The samples were drawn from the first 160 participants of the ongoing ImmuneRACE study and from over 950 subjects provided by 6 global collaborators. A de-identified subject ID, COVID-19 status, age in years and sex were almost always included in the sample metadata. HLA class I and class II types, where available, came from metadata supplied by the sample provider rather than from assay-based typing. Broad study findings and their caveats: How much clinical and demographic metadata was included differed by source and by participant, and the metadata was provided uncurated.

From the cysteine up to the phenylalanine, the CDR3 has a length of 15 residues. The retained sequence is limited to the CDR3, 45 bases, with the frame set at the first base. The germline V gene (reference sequence) gives CDR1 as MNHNY and CDR2 as SVGAGI. Clipping removes 2 bases from V and 6 bases from J, with 5 as the unmatched junction base count. TCRbeta CDR3 regions were amplified from genomic DNA by means of the immunoSEQ Assay, a bias-controlled multiplex PCR. The paper's data handling went like this. The number of nucleated cells in each sample was estimated by amplification of reference gene primers within the assay. To quantify the absolute abundance of each unique TCRbeta CDR3 rearrangement, sequence reads were collapsed and filtered. For each sample, productive Simpson clonality was calculated as the square root of Simpson's diversity index over productive rearrangements. Not all clones reach the TCRdb copy of this immuneACCESS table, which keeps in-frame sequences only. Checked studies attribute under half of the gap to unresolved V genes and leave the rest unexplained. That table supplies the V and J calls and clone size; D and trimming were determined from the DNA. The table for this sample lists approximately 78,000 clones; approximately 90% of them were counted only once. Of the sample, approximately 2.8% is held by the ten largest clones.

Regarding this clone: There is no known antigen for this receptor. Base qualities were left out, and no much larger clone turns up one base away.

One collaborating source in Seattle enrolled patients while the patients were actively infected and followed the patients over time throughout the course of disease. Whole blood was collected in K2EDTA tubes by collaborating institutions according to the institutions' own protocols. For TCRbeta analysis, collaborator samples were shipped as frozen whole blood, as isolated PBMCs, or as DNA extracted from either sample type. The source of this sequence is a man aged 50 or older with COVID-19, enrolled during active disease. The rearranged chain carries TRBV6-6 and TRBJ2-2; TRBD1 matches 8 bases in the middle. The sequencing input was peripheral blood. Here the CDR3 is given as CASSYAGGVSGELFF. The DNA is as follows: TGTGCCAGCAGTTACGCAGGGGGCGTATCCGGGGAGCTGTTTTTT.